The 29 T cell receptor beta chains below all came from one sample that was sequenced in a study of T cell clonotyping in hematopoietic cell transplantation. Sequenced by immunoSEQ multiplex PCR; TCRdb stores in-frame clones only, minus some. Of approximately 2,000 clones in the sample, approximately 92% were seen once. The material sequenced was peripheral blood mononuclear cells. These receptor sequences come from a man aged 35-49 years in good health. Some clones in this sample may be carry-over from other donors' samples.

The chain uses TRBV30 and TRBJ2-3; maybe TRBD2 (6 bases). The germline gives CDR1 GTSNPN, CDR2 SVGIG (reference sequence). This CDR3 is built from 13 residues. Trimming took off 5 bases at V and 8 bases at J, with 17 bases between the two ends. This CDR3 reads CAWGAGGLGTQYF. In DNA form, the CDR3 reads TGTGCCTGGGGGGCCGGGGGTTTGGGTACGCAGTATTTT.

This chain uses TRBV5-1 with TRBJ1-1, with D possibly being TRBD1 (5 bases). CDR1 is SGHRS, CDR2 YFSETQ, per germline. V dropped 5 bases and J dropped 2 bases, with 22 bases sitting between them. The CDR3 is 17 amino acids. CDR3 amino acids: CASRGPGLGGGNTEAFF. The CDR3, as DNA: TGCGCCAGCAGGGGGCCAGGGCTTGGGGGTGGCAACACTGAAGCTTTCTTT.

V usage is TRBV5-4 and J usage is TRBJ1-2; no definite D call. The V gene's germline CDR1 is SGHNT and CDR2 YYREEE (reference sequence). There are 16 residues in the CDR3. The V end was cut by 0 bases, the J end by 5 bases, with 17 bases between. CDR3 sequence: CASSLEDKRIVYGYTF. The DNA of the CDR3 is TGTGCCAGCAGCTTGGAGGATAAGAGGATCGTTTATGGCTACACCTTC.

J is TRBJ1-1 and V is TRBV7-8; perhaps TRBD1 as D (6 bases). Deletions cut 5 bases from V and 2 bases from J, with 15 bases between. The germline V gene encodes CDR1 SGHVS and CDR2 FQNEAQ. The CDR3 spans 15 residues. The CDR3 bases are TGTGCCAGCAGCCAACAGACAGGACGTAACACTGAAGCTTTCTTT. Its protein is CASSQQTGRNTEAFF.

CDR3 amino acids: CASSRRGGAMEKLFF. CDR3 bases: TGTGCCAGCAGCCGACGTGGGGGGGCTATGGAAAAACTGTTTTTT. The rearrangement joins TRBV11-1 to TRBJ1-4, with D tentatively TRBD1 (6 bases). The CDR3 contains 15 residues. Germline V gene sequence: CDR1 SGHAT, CDR2 FQDESV (reference sequence). V was pared by 5 bases and J by 8 bases, with 18 bases between.

The chain combines TRBV18 with TRBJ2-7, with TRBD1 as a possible D gene (6 bases). The CDR3 is 13 amino acids. V dropped 6 bases and J dropped 4 bases, with 13 bases sitting between them. Germline values: CDR1 KGHSH, CDR2 LQKENI. The CDR3 region has the DNA TGTGCCAGCTCCCTAACGACAGGTTACGAGCAGTACTTC. Encoded protein: CASSLTTGYEQYF.

V usage is TRBV13 and J usage is TRBJ1-3; D is uncertain. The CDR3 runs 14 residues. The V gene's germline CDR1 is PRHDT and CDR2 FYEKMQ (reference sequence). CDR3 amino acids: CGTRRLDSGNTIYF. For the CDR3, the DNA is TGTGGTACCAGGCGGCTGGATTCTGGAAACACCATATATTTT.

This clone was seen more than once but under ten times. This rearrangement joins TRBV29-1 to TRBJ1-1; D perhaps matches TRBD1 (6 bases). The V gene's germline CDR1 is SQVTM and CDR2 ANQGSEA. Trimming cost V 4 bases and J 4 bases, with 10 bases left between them. This CDR3 comprises 12 residues. The CDR3, as DNA: TGCAGCGTTGGTCCGGGGGCCACTGAAGCTTTCTTT. This gives the protein CSVGPGATEAFF.

J is TRBJ1-1 and V is TRBV29-1, with D perhaps TRBD1 (5 bases). The V gene's germline CDR1 is SQVTM and CDR2 ANQGSEA. The V and J ends lost 8 bases and 1 base respectively, with 17 bases between them. This CDR3 region has 14 residues. Here the CDR3 DNA reads TGCAGCTGTAAGAGGGGAGGTTCGAACACTGAAGCTTTCTTT. Its protein product is CSCKRGGSNTEAFF.

The chain has TRBV19 and TRBJ2-1; 12 positions agree with TRBD2. Germline V gene data show CDR1 as LNHDA and CDR2 as SQIVND (reference sequence). The CDR3 length is 16 residues. V shed 4 bases, J shed 2 bases, and the junction held 3 bases outside the gene matches. The CDR3 coding sequence is TGTGCCAGTAGTACTAGCGGGGGGGCCCCCTACAATGAGCAGTTCTTC. Residues: CASSTSGGAPYNEQFF.

The gene calls are TRBV19 and TRBJ1-6; D perhaps matches TRBD1 (5 bases). The CDR3 contains 18 residues. Germline assignment: CDR1 LNHDA and CDR2 SQIVND (reference sequence). Deletions cut 6 bases from V and 2 bases from J, with 20 bases between. CDR3 sequence reads: CASSVAGTLGTYNSPLHF. Written as DNA, the CDR3 is TGTGCCAGTAGCGTCGCAGGGACCTTGGGGACCTATAATTCACCCCTCCACTTT.

The chain recombines TRBV6-5 with TRBJ2-1; 8 bases align to TRBD1. Germline values: CDR1 MNHEY, CDR2 SVGAGI. Unmatched junction bases numbered 0, after V lost 2 bases and J lost 0 bases. The CDR3 has 15 residues. For the CDR3, the DNA is TGTGCCAGCAGTTACCAGGGGGCCTCCTACAATGAGCAGTTCTTC. Its protein product is CASSYQGASYNEQFF.

The V and J genes are TRBV5-1 and TRBJ2-3, with D possibly TRBD2 on 6 matching bases. The CDR3 runs to 11 residues. In germline, CDR1 is SGHRS, CDR2 YFSETQ. V dropped 4 bases and J dropped 9 bases, with 9 bases sitting between them. The CDR3 spells CASSDRGTQYF. The CDR3 region has the DNA TGCGCCAGCAGCGACCGGGGGACGCAGTATTTT.

This sequence joins TRBV30 and TRBJ2-7; D perhaps matches TRBD2 (5 bases). V gave up 1 base and J gave up 9 bases, with 13 bases separating them. Germline CDR1 and CDR2: GTSNPN and SVGIG (reference sequence). The CDR3 runs to 12 residues. The CDR3 sequence is CAWSEASSRQYF. Written as DNA, the CDR3 is TGTGCCTGGAGTGAGGCTAGCTCAAGGCAGTACTTC.

This chain uses TRBV7-2 with TRBJ2-5; 13 bases fit TRBD2. J lost 2 bases, V lost 6 bases, and 3 bases had no gene match. The V gene's germline CDR1 is SGHTA and CDR2 FQGNSA. The CDR3 is 15 amino acids. The CDR3 reads CASRSGLAGQETQYF. Here the CDR3 DNA reads TGTGCCAGCAGATCGGGACTAGCGGGGCAAGAGACCCAGTACTTC.

This chain connects TRBV5-1 to TRBJ2-5, with D possibly TRBD1 on 5 matching bases. CDR3 length: 13 residues. Germline-derived CDR1 and CDR2 are SGHRS and YFSETQ. Deletions cut 7 bases from V and 4 bases from J, with 14 bases between. The DNA for the CDR3 is TGCGCCAGCGGAGACAGTTTTGGAGAGACCCAGTACTTC. The encoded protein is CASGDSFGETQYF.

The genes are TRBV9 and TRBJ2-2; D is ambiguous. The CDR3 runs 16 residues. Germline loops: CDR1 SGDLS, CDR2 YYNGEE. With 4 bases removed from V and 0 bases from J, the gap between germline ends came to 13 bases. Here the CDR3 reads CASSSRRSTNTGELFF. The CDR3 bases are TGTGCCAGCAGCTCTCGACGGAGCACGAACACCGGGGAGCTGTTTTTT.

The CDR3 nucleotides are TGTGCCAGCAGCCCCCGGGTAGGACAGGGTAGAATCGAGCAGTTCTTC. Its protein product is CASSPRVGQGRIEQFF. The V gene is TRBV7-8, the J gene TRBJ2-1; the match to TRBD1 covers 8 bases. The CDR3 is 16 residues long. Germline CDR1 and CDR2: SGHVS and FQNEAQ. The junction had 16 bases not matched to a gene; V was cut back by 5 bases and J by 10 bases.

The chain carries TRBV6-6 and TRBJ2-2; 10 nucleotides match TRBD1. Trimming removed 9 bases from V and 7 bases from J; junction bases left unmatched: 8. The V gene's germline CDR1 is MNHNY and CDR2 SVGAGI (reference sequence). The CDR3 contains 14 residues. CDR3 sequence: CASRGQGVNGELFF. The CDR3 nucleotides are TGTGCCAGTCGAGGACAGGGGGTCAACGGGGAGCTGTTTTTT.

The chain couples TRBV7-7 to TRBJ2-5; D possibly uses TRBD1 or TRBD2 (5 bases each). This CDR3 spans 13 amino acids. V lost 3 bases, J lost 5 bases, and 10 bases lay in between. CDR1 and CDR2 from the germline V gene are SSHAT and FNYEAQ (reference sequence). The CDR3 bases are TGTGCCAGCAGCTTGGGGGTGCGGGAGACCCAGTACTTC. This sequence encodes CASSLGVRETQYF.

The rearrangement links TRBV7-3 to TRBJ2-1, with D possibly being TRBD2 (5 bases). The CDR3 loop spans 15 amino acids. V was trimmed by 5 bases and J by 3 bases, leaving 14 bases between them. CDR1 SGHTA and CDR2 FQGTGA come from the germline V gene. CDR3 DNA: TGTGCCAGCAGCCTCGGGCGGGCAGACTACAATGAGCAGTTCTTC. Amino acid sequence: CASSLGRADYNEQFF. The full variable domain, its missing parts supplied by reference TRBV7-3 and TRBJ2-1, is GAGVSQTPSNKVTEKGKYVELRCDPISGHTALYWYRQSLGQGPEFLIYFQGTGAADDSGLPNDRFFAVRPEGSVSTLKIQRTERGDSAVYLCASSLGRADYNEQFFGPGTRLTVL.

This chain uses TRBV6-5 with TRBJ2-7; 7 positions agree with TRBD1. With V trimmed by 8 bases and J by 11 bases, 6 bases remained unmatched. The germline CDR1 and CDR2 sequences are MNHEY and SVGAGI. The length of the CDR3 is 10 residues. The CDR3 sequence is CASRQGMKYF. The DNA of the CDR3 is TGTGCCAGCCGACAGGGAATGAAGTACTTC.

This chain links TRBV5-1 with TRBJ2-5; 7 positions agree with TRBD1. Losses at the gene ends were 1 base for V and 5 bases for J; bases not matched to a gene: 8. Germline V gene data show CDR1 as SGHRS and CDR2 as YFSETQ. The CDR3 totals 15 residues. CDR3 region: CASSLRQGYAETQYF. The DNA for the CDR3 is TGCGCCAGCAGCTTGAGACAGGGCTACGCGGAGACCCAGTACTTC.

The genes are TRBV18 and TRBJ1-6; 7 bases align to TRBD1. The CDR3 has 13 residues. The germline gives CDR1 KGHSH, CDR2 LQKENI. Unmatched junction bases numbered 4, after V lost 6 bases and J lost 8 bases. CDR3 nucleotide sequence: TGTGCCAGCTCTGCTGGACAGGATTCACCCCTCCACTTT. It encodes CASSAGQDSPLHF.

The CDR3 is CASSSRGQGATEAFF. The CDR3 nucleotides read TGCGCCAGCAGCTCCCGGGGACAGGGGGCAACTGAAGCTTTCTTT. The chain uses TRBV5-1 and TRBJ1-1, with 12 bases fitting TRBD1. The CDR3 covers 15 residues. The germline V gene encodes CDR1 SGHRS and CDR2 YFSETQ. V lost 3 bases and J lost 5; bases outside the gene matches: 5.

This chain joins TRBV10-1 and TRBJ1-1, with D possibly matching TRBD1 (5 bases). Germline V gene lookup returns CDR1 WNHNN and CDR2 SYGVQD (reference sequence). Trimming shortened V by 4 bases and J by 4 bases, and 10 bases separated the two germline ends. The CDR3 contains 13 residues. In nucleotides, the CDR3 is TGCGCCAGCAGTGTGGGGGGTGTCACTGAAGCTTTCTTT. Protein product: CASSVGGVTEAFF.

DNA for the CDR3: TGTGCCTGGAACCCACAAAGGGGGAGGGGACACCCCCCTTACGAGCAGTACTTC. It encodes CAWNPQRGRGHPPYEQYF. This sequence joins TRBV30 and TRBJ2-7; maybe TRBD2 (7 bases). The V gene's germline CDR1 is GTSNPN and CDR2 SVGIG (reference sequence). There are 18 residues in the CDR3. Trimming removed 4 bases at V and 4 bases at J, with 29 bases between.

The chain uses TRBV19 and TRBJ1-1, with TRBD1 as a possible D gene (6 bases). The CDR3 extends over 18 amino acids. Trimming left V 4 bases short and J 0 bases short, with 21 bases between. Germline V gives CDR1 LNHDA, CDR2 SQIVND (reference sequence). CDR3 loop: CASSTGSGGGRMNTEAFF. In nucleotides, the CDR3 is TGTGCCAGTAGTACAGGATCGGGTGGGGGCAGGATGAACACTGAAGCTTTCTTT. Variable domain in full (rest from reference TRBV19 and TRBJ1-1): DGGITQSPKYLFRKEGQNVTLSCEQNLNHDAMYWYRQDPGQGLRLIYYSQIVNDFQKGDIAEGYSVSREKKESFPLTVTSAQKNPTAFYLCASSTGSGGGRMNTEAFFGQGTRLTVV.

The rearrangement links TRBV7-2 to TRBJ2-7; 12 bases are a match to TRBD1. V trimming: 5 bases; J trimming: 3 bases; junction bases outside the gene matches: 5. The CDR3 length is 15 residues. Germline lookup yields CDR1 SGHTA and CDR2 FQGNSA. The CDR3 coding sequence is TGTGCCAGCAGCGGGACAGGGGGCAACTACTACGAGCAGTACTTC. It is translated as CASSGTGGNYYEQYF.